A selection of T cell receptor beta chains follows, all from one sample in a study of cytomegalovirus exposure and HLA in healthy donors. Generated by immunoSEQ multiplex PCR, the TCRdb table keeps only in-frame clones and is missing some. The sample shows 75,000 to 90,000 clones, 75% to 80% of them seen only once. Specimen: PBMCs. These receptors were obtained from a man aged 35-49 years in good health and CMV-seronegative. The CDR3 runs from the conserved cysteine through the conserved F or W. A D gene is named only where the DNA matches it firmly. The listing skips clone size in some rows; elsewhere it reads once, few, many or a size class.

D gene: -; V gene: TRBV28; J gene: TRBJ1-2; clone size: -; CDR3 DNA: TGTGCCAGCAGTTTGCGGCAGAGGGGCTACACCTTC; CDR3 protein: CASSLRQRGYTF
D gene: TRBD2; V gene: TRBV7-3; J gene: TRBJ2-3; clone size: -; CDR3 DNA: TGTGCCAGCAGCTTAATAGGGACTAGCGGGACAATCACAGATACGCAGTATTTT; CDR3 protein: CASSLIGTSGTITDTQYF
D gene: TRBD1; V gene: TRBV11-2; J gene: TRBJ2-2; clone size: -; CDR3 DNA: TGTGCCAGCAGCAAAACAGGGGGCACCGGGGAGCTGTTTTTT; CDR3 protein: CASSKTGGTGELFF
D gene: TRBD1; V gene: TRBV5-1; J gene: TRBJ1-2; clone size: -; CDR3 DNA: TGCGCCAGCAGCTCCCAGGGACAGCCAACCGGGGCGGGCTACACCTTC; CDR3 protein: CASSSQGQPTGAGYTF
D gene: -; V gene: TRBV5-1; J gene: TRBJ2-3; clone size: -; CDR3 DNA: TGCGCCAGCAGCTCCGGGTCTGCAGATACGCAGTATTTT; CDR3 protein: CASSSGSADTQYF
D gene: TRBD2; V gene: TRBV14; J gene: TRBJ2-3; clone size: -; CDR3 DNA: TGTGCCAGCAGCCAAGATATGACGGGAGGGCTCACAGATACGCAGTATTTT; CDR3 protein: CASSQDMTGGLTDTQYF
D gene: -; V gene: TRBV12-5; J gene: TRBJ2-5; clone size: -; CDR3 DNA: TGTGCTAGTGGTTCTAAAGAGACCCAGTACTTC; CDR3 protein: CASGSKETQYF
D gene: -; V gene: TRBV4-2; J gene: TRBJ2-3; clone size: once; CDR3 DNA: TGTGCCAGCAGCCAAGATCTAGGGACTAGCACAGATACGCAGTATTTT; CDR3 protein: CASSQDLGTSTDTQYF
D gene: -; V gene: TRBV5-5; J gene: TRBJ1-2; clone size: -; CDR3 DNA: TGTGCCAGCAGCCCCCGGGACATTCTAGCTGGTGGCTACACCTTC; CDR3 protein: CASSPRDILAGGYTF
D gene: -; V gene: TRBV19; J gene: TRBJ2-2; clone size: -; CDR3 DNA: TGTGCCAGTAGTATTGACATCACCGGGGAGCTGTTTTTT; CDR3 protein: CASSIDITGELFF
D gene: TRBD2; V gene: TRBV6-5; J gene: TRBJ2-7; clone size: -; CDR3 DNA: TGTGCCAGCAGTTTGCCGGGGGGCTACGAGCAGTACTTC; CDR3 protein: CASSLPGGYEQYF
D gene: TRBD1; V gene: TRBV2; J gene: TRBJ2-1; clone size: -; CDR3 DNA: TGTGCCAGCAGTGGAGGTTTAGGGGGCGTCAATGAGCAGTTCTTC; CDR3 protein: CASSGGLGGVNEQFF
D gene: TRBD2; V gene: TRBV27; J gene: TRBJ2-1; clone size: -; CDR3 DNA: TGTGCCAGCAGTCACTCAAGCGGGAAAGTACAGTTCTTC; CDR3 protein: CASSHSSGKVQFF
D gene: -; V gene: TRBV29-1; J gene: TRBJ1-4; clone size: -; CDR3 DNA: TGCAGCGTTTCGATCCGCGGGGGAAAAGAAAAACTGTTTTTT; CDR3 protein: CSVSIRGGKEKLFF
D gene: -; V gene: TRBV28; J gene: TRBJ2-7; clone size: -; CDR3 DNA: TGTGCCAGCGTAACCTCGAGCGGGTTGGGGCTCTTCGAGCAGTACTTC; CDR3 protein: CASVTSSGLGLFEQYF
D gene: TRBD1; V gene: TRBV29-1; J gene: TRBJ1-1; clone size: -; CDR3 DNA: TGCAGCGTTACCAGGGGGCGATCGGGCACTGAAGCTTTCTTT; CDR3 protein: CSVTRGRSGTEAFF
D gene: TRBD2; V gene: TRBV5-4; J gene: TRBJ2-5; clone size: -; CDR3 DNA: TGTGCCAGCAGCTTGGGGAGGCTAGCGGGAGAGACCCAGTACTTC; CDR3 protein: CASSLGRLAGETQYF
D gene: -; V gene: TRBV9; J gene: TRBJ1-2; clone size: few; CDR3 DNA: TGTGCCAGCAGCGTAGTGGGGGGGGCTGTGGGCTACACCTTC; CDR3 protein: CASSVVGGAVGYTF
D gene: -; V gene: TRBV2; J gene: TRBJ2-7; clone size: -; CDR3 DNA: TGTGCCAGCAGTGAAACTAGCAACGAGCAGTACTTC; CDR3 protein: CASSETSNEQYF
D gene: -; V gene: TRBV5-1; J gene: TRBJ1-3; clone size: -; CDR3 DNA: TGCGCCAGCAGAGGGGGTAGTGGAAACACCATATATTTT; CDR3 protein: CASRGGSGNTIYF
D gene: -; V gene: TRBV16; J gene: TRBJ2-5; clone size: -; CDR3 DNA: TGTGCCAGCGTTTTTGTTCGATCTAGTCCGGAAGAACAAGAGACCCAGTACTTC; CDR3 protein: CASVFVRSSPEEQETQYF
D gene: -; V gene: TRBV5-4; J gene: TRBJ2-1; clone size: once; CDR3 DNA: TGTGCCAGCAGCTCCCTAAGTTCTGAGCAGTTCTTC; CDR3 protein: CASSSLSSEQFF
D gene: -; V gene: TRBV5-4; J gene: TRBJ2-1; clone size: -; CDR3 DNA: TGTGCCAGCAGTTCAGGGTTGGGGAATGAGCAGTTCTTC; CDR3 protein: CASSSGLGNEQFF
D gene: TRBD2; V gene: TRBV9; J gene: TRBJ2-2; clone size: -; CDR3 DNA: TGTGCCAGCAGCGGATCGCTAGCGGGAGGGAACACCGGGGAGCTGTTTTTT; CDR3 protein: CASSGSLAGGNTGELFF
D gene: TRBD2; V gene: TRBV6-1; J gene: TRBJ2-3; clone size: -; CDR3 DNA: TGTGCCAGCAGTGAAGGACTAGCCCAGAGCACAGATACGCAGTATTTT; CDR3 protein: CASSEGLAQSTDTQYF
D gene: TRBD2; V gene: TRBV6-1; J gene: TRBJ2-1; clone size: -; CDR3 DNA: TGTGCCAGCAGTGTGGGACTAGCGGGAGTAGGCGCGTCCTACAATGAGCAGTTCTTC; CDR3 protein: CASSVGLAGVGASYNEQFF
D gene: -; V gene: TRBV7-2; J gene: TRBJ1-2; clone size: -; CDR3 DNA: TGTGCCAGCAGATCAGGGAACTATGGCTACACCTTC; CDR3 protein: CASRSGNYGYTF
D gene: TRBD1; V gene: TRBV15; J gene: TRBJ2-1; clone size: -; CDR3 DNA: TGTGCCACCAGCAGGGGACAGGGGGGCTATGAGCAGTTCTTC; CDR3 protein: CATSRGQGGYEQFF
D gene: TRBD2; V gene: TRBV28; J gene: TRBJ2-7; clone size: -; CDR3 DNA: TGTGCCAGCATTGGGGGGGTCTACGAGCAGTACTTC; CDR3 protein: CASIGGVYEQYF
D gene: -; V gene: TRBV4-3; J gene: TRBJ1-2; clone size: -; CDR3 DNA: TGCGCCAGCAGCCAAGTCGACAGACCGCTGGGTGGCTACACCTTC; CDR3 protein: CASSQVDRPLGGYTF
D gene: -; V gene: TRBV27; J gene: TRBJ2-7; clone size: -; CDR3 DNA: TGTGCCAGCAGGCCGTCCGGGGGACCCTACGAGCAGTACTTC; CDR3 protein: CASRPSGGPYEQYF
D gene: -; V gene: TRBV7-2; J gene: TRBJ2-3; clone size: -; CDR3 DNA: TGTGCCAGCAACTCCCGTGGAGGGCCTACAGATACGCAGTATTTT; CDR3 protein: CASNSRGGPTDTQYF
D gene: TRBD1; V gene: TRBV29-1; J gene: TRBJ2-7; clone size: few; CDR3 DNA: TGCAGCGCCAAAAGGGGAGGGACAGGGGCCTACGAGCAGTACTTC; CDR3 protein: CSAKRGGTGAYEQYF
D gene: TRBD1; V gene: TRBV6-6; J gene: TRBJ2-7; clone size: -; CDR3 DNA: TGTGCCAGCAGCCGCGACAGGGTCCTTTACGAGCAGTACTTC; CDR3 protein: CASSRDRVLYEQYF
D gene: TRBD2; V gene: TRBV28; J gene: TRBJ2-1; clone size: few; CDR3 DNA: TGTGCCAGCAACGAACTAGCGGAGCAGTTCTTC; CDR3 protein: CASNELAEQFF
D gene: -; V gene: TRBV29-1; J gene: TRBJ1-4; clone size: few; CDR3 DNA: TGCAGCGTTGAAGCCCAAGTGACCGGGATGGGAAATAATGAAAAACTGTTTTTT; CDR3 protein: CSVEAQVTGMGNNEKLFF
D gene: -; V gene: TRBV7-8; J gene: TRBJ1-1; clone size: -; CDR3 DNA: TGTGCCAGCAGCTTACCGGGGGGGGACACTGAAGCTTTCTTT; CDR3 protein: CASSLPGGDTEAFF
D gene: -; V gene: TRBV7-2; J gene: TRBJ2-3; clone size: -; CDR3 DNA: TGTGCCAGCACCTCAAGGGGACGGGAGCGAGGAGATACGCAGTATTTT; CDR3 protein: CASTSRGRERGDTQYF
D gene: TRBD1; V gene: TRBV28; J gene: TRBJ1-3; clone size: few; CDR3 DNA: TGTGCCAGCAGTCCGTACGGGACAGGGCCTCGATATCTTAGAAACACCATATATTTT; CDR3 protein: CASSPYGTGPRYLRNTIYF
D gene: -; V gene: TRBV6-6; J gene: TRBJ2-7; clone size: -; CDR3 DNA: TGTGCCAGCAGTTACGACATAACCTACGAGCAGTACTTC; CDR3 protein: CASSYDITYEQYF
D gene: -; V gene: TRBV18; J gene: TRBJ2-2; clone size: few; CDR3 DNA: TGTGCCAGCTCACCACCTTTGGCGGGCCTCGTCACCGGGGAGCTGTTTTTT; CDR3 protein: CASSPPLAGLVTGELFF
D gene: TRBD1; V gene: TRBV5-1; J gene: TRBJ1-1; clone size: -; CDR3 DNA: TGCGCCAGCAGCCCTTTAAGGCAGGGGGACACTGAAGCTTTCTTT; CDR3 protein: CASSPLRQGDTEAFF
D gene: -; V gene: TRBV13; J gene: TRBJ2-2; clone size: -; CDR3 DNA: TGTGCCAGCAGCGGAGGGACAGTTAACACCGGGGAGCTGTTTTTT; CDR3 protein: CASSGGTVNTGELFF
D gene: -; V gene: TRBV29-1; J gene: TRBJ1-1; clone size: -; CDR3 DNA: TGCAGCGTTGGACCCGGGGACACTGAAGCTTTCTTT; CDR3 protein: CSVGPGDTEAFF
D gene: TRBD1; V gene: TRBV19; J gene: TRBJ2-2; clone size: -; CDR3 DNA: TGTGCCAGTAGTATTGACAGGGGGTCCGGGGAGCTGTTTTTT; CDR3 protein: CASSIDRGSGELFF
D gene: -; V gene: TRBV7-2; J gene: TRBJ1-2; clone size: -; CDR3 DNA: TGTGCCAGCAGCTTAGCGCCGGGACTAAGCTATGGCTACACCTTC; CDR3 protein: CASSLAPGLSYGYTF
D gene: TRBD2; V gene: TRBV2; J gene: TRBJ2-3; clone size: -; CDR3 DNA: TGTGCCAGCAGGAGGCAGCGGGAGTATCATACGCAGTATTTT; CDR3 protein: CASRRQREYHTQYF
D gene: TRBD2; V gene: TRBV29-1; J gene: TRBJ2-7; clone size: -; CDR3 DNA: TGCAGCGTTGGCCTAGCGGGAGGGCTTTTCTACGAGCAGTACTTC; CDR3 protein: CSVGLAGGLFYEQYF
D gene: -; V gene: TRBV15; J gene: TRBJ2-5; clone size: -; CDR3 DNA: TGTGCCACCAGCAGAGATCGGACGCGGGGAGAGACCCAGTACTTC; CDR3 protein: CATSRDRTRGETQYF
D gene: TRBD2; V gene: TRBV29-1; J gene: TRBJ2-7; clone size: -; CDR3 DNA: TGCAGCGTTATAGCGGGAGACTACGAGCAATACTTC; CDR3 protein: CSVIAGDYEQYF
D gene: TRBD2; V gene: TRBV4-3; J gene: TRBJ2-2; clone size: -; CDR3 DNA: TGCGCCAGCAGCCAAGGACTAGCGGGAGTTTGGGGCACCGGGGAGCTGTTTTTT; CDR3 protein: CASSQGLAGVWGTGELFF
D gene: TRBD1; V gene: TRBV10-3; J gene: TRBJ1-1; clone size: -; CDR3 DNA: TGTGCCATCAGTGCACAGGGGCAGGGCACTGAAGCTTTCTTT; CDR3 protein: CAISAQGQGTEAFF
D gene: TRBD1; V gene: TRBV6-5; J gene: TRBJ1-2; clone size: -; CDR3 DNA: TGTGCCAGCAGTTACGGGACAGATACCTACACCTTC; CDR3 protein: CASSYGTDTYTF